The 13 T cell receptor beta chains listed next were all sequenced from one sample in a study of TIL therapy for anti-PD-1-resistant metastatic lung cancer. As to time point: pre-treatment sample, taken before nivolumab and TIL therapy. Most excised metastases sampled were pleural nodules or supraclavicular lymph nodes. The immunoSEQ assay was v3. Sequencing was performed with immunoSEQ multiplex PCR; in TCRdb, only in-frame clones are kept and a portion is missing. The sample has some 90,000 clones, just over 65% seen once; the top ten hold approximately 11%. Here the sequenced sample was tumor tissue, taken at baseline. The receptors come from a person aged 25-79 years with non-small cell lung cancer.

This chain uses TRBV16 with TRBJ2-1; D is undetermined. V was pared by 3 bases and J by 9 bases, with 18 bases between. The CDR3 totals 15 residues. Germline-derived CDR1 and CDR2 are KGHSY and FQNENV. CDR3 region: CASSQFQRLTVEQFF. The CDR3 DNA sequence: TGTGCCAGCAGCCAGTTCCAGCGTCTTACCGTTGAGCAGTTCTTC.

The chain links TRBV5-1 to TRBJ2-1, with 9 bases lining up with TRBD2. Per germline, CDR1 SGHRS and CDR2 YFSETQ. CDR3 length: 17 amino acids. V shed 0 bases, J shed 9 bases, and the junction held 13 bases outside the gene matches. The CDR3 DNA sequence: TGCGCCAGCAGCTTGGCGGGATTGGCGGGGGGGCCTGCTGAGCAGTTCTTC. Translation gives CASSLAGLAGGPAEQFF.

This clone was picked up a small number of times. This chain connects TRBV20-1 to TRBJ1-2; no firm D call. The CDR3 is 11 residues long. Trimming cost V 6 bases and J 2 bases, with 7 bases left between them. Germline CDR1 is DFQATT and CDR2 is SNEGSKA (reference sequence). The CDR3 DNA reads TGCAGTGCCCCGGCGAACTATGGCTACACCTTC. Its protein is CSAPANYGYTF.

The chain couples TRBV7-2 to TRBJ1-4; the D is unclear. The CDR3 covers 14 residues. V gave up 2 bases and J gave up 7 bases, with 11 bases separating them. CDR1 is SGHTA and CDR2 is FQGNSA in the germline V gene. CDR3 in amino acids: CASSLRSKGEKLFF. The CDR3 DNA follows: TGTGCCAGCAGCTTAAGATCCAAAGGTGAAAAACTGTTTTTT. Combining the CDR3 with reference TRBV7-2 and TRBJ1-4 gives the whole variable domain GAGVSQSPSNKVTEKGKDVELRCDPISGHTALYWYRQSLGQGLEFLIYFQGNSAPDKSGLPSDRFSAERTGGSVSTLTIQRTQQEDSAVYLCASSLRSKGEKLFFGSGTQLSVL.

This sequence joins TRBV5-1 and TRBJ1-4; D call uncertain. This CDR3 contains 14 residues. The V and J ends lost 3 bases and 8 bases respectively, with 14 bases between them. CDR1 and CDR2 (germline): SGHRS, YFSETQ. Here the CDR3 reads CASSSGGEGEKLFF. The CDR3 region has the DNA TGCGCCAGCAGCTCGGGAGGAGAGGGAGAAAAACTGTTTTTT.

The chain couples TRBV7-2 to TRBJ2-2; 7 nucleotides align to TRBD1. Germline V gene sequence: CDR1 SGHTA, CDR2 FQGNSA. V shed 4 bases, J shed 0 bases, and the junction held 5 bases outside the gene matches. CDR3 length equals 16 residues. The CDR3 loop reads CASSYQGVANTGELFF. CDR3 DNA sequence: TGTGCCAGCAGCTACCAGGGGGTAGCGAACACCGGGGAGCTGTTTTTT. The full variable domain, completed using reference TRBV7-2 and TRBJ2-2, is GAGVSQSPSNKVTEKGKDVELRCDPISGHTALYWYRQSLGQGLEFLIYFQGNSAPDKSGLPSDRFSAERTGGSVSTLTIQRTQQEDSAVYLCASSYQGVANTGELFFGEGSRLTVL.

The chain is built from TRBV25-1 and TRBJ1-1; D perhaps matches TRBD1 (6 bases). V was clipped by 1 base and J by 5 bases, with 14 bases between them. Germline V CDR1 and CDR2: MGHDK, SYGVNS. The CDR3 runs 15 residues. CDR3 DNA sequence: TGTGCCAGCAGTGAATTGACAGGCCCCGTGACTGAAGCTTTCTTT. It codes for CASSELTGPVTEAFF.

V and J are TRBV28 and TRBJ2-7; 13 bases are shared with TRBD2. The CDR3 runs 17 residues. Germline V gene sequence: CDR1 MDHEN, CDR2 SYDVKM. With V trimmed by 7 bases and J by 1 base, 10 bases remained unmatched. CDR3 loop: CASTGLAGQIGSYEQYF. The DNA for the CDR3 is TGTGCCAGCACGGGACTAGCGGGGCAGATAGGTTCCTACGAGCAGTACTTC.

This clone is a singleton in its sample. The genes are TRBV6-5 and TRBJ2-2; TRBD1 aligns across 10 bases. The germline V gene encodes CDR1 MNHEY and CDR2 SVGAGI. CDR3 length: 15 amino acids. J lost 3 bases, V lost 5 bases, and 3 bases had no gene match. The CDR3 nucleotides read TGTGCCAGCAGTCCGGGACAGGGGCACACCGGGGAGCTGTTTTTT. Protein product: CASSPGQGHTGELFF.

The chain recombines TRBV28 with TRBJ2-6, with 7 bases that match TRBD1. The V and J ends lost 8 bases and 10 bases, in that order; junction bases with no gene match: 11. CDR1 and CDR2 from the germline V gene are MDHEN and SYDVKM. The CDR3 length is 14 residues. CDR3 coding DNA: TGTGCCAGCCGCGCGATCGGGACAGAAAACGTCCTGACTTTC. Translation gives CASRAIGTENVLTF.

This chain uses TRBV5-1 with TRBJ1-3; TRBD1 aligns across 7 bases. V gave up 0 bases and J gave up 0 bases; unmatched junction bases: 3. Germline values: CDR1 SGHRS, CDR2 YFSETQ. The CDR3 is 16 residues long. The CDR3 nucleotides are TGCGCCAGCAGCTTGGGGGGGACAGTCTCTGGAAACACCATATATTTT. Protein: CASSLGGTVSGNTIYF.

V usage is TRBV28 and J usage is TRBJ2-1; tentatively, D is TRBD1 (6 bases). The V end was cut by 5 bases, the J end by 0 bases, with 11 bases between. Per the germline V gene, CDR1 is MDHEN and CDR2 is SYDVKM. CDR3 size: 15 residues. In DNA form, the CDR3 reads TGTGCCAGCAGTCCCGGGACACACTCCTACAATGAGCAGTTCTTC. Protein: CASSPGTHSYNEQFF.

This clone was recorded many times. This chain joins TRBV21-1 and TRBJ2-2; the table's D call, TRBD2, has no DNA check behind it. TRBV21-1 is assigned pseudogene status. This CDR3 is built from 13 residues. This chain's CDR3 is CARLAGEHGELFF. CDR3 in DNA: TGTGCCAGACTAGCGGGAGAGCACGGGGAGCTGTTTTTT.